This T cell receptor (beta chain) was captured in a study of CD8 T cells in ankylosing spondylitis. The CDR3 sequence is 13 residues long. Trimming cost V 8 bases and J 5 bases, with 15 bases left between them. Germline-derived CDR1 and CDR2 are DFQATT and SNEGSKA (reference sequence). 5'-RACE, quantitative and with molecular barcodes, yielded the TCR beta libraries. TCRdb recomputed calls from the 5' RACE reads with MiXCR, one row per CDR3 protein. The sample has about 260,000 distinct CDR3 sequences; roughly a quarter are singletons. In its sample, this clonotype was seen once. Sequencing used blood, either unsorted or a sorted T cell fraction (not recorded which). This chain joins TRBV20-1 and TRBJ2-2; D uncertain. This receptor was taken from a male donor with ankylosing spondylitis or in good health (not recorded which). CDR3 residues: CSPTGQETGELFF. CDR3 DNA sequence: TGCAGTCCTACTGGCCAGGAGACCGGGGAGCTGTTTTTT.